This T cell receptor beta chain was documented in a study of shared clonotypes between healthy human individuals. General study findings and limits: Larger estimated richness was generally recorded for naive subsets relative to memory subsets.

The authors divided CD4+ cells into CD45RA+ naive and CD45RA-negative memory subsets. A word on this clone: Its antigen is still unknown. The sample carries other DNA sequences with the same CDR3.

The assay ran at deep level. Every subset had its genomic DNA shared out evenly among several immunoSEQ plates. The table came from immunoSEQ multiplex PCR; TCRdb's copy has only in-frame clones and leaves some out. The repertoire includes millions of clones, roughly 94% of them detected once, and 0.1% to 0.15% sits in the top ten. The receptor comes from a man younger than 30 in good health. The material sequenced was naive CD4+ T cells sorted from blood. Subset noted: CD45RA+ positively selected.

CDR3 in amino acids: CASSGQGGSNQPQHF. The DNA for the CDR3 is TGTGCCAGCAGCGGACAGGGTGGGAGCAATCAGCCCCAGCATTTT. The rearrangement links TRBV2 to TRBJ1-5; 8 bases line up with TRBD1. The CDR3 is 15 residues long. Germline V gives CDR1 SNHLY, CDR2 FYNNEI. V lost 6 bases and J lost 1; bases outside the gene matches: 5.